The 29 T cell receptor beta chains given below trace back to one sample, sequenced in a study of shared clonotypes between healthy human individuals. Method: immunoSEQ multiplex PCR; TCRdb's copy keeps in-frame clones and lacks some. The repertoire holds millions of clones, with about 92% as singletons. Sequenced sample: naive CD4+ T cells from PBMCs. Subset noted: CD45RA+ positively selected. The receptors shown here come from a man aged 18 to 30 in good health. Some clones in this sample may be carry-over from other donors' samples.

The chain links TRBV7-2 to TRBJ2-1; D possibly uses TRBD1 or TRBD2 (5 bases each). The CDR3 sequence is 16 residues long. The V and J ends lost 5 bases and 1 base respectively, with 15 bases between them. Germline lookup yields CDR1 SGHTA and CDR2 FQGNSA. Here the CDR3 DNA reads TGTGCCAGCAGCGGGGGTCCACCACCATCCTACAATGAGCAGTTCTTC. Amino acid sequence: CASSGGPPPSYNEQFF. Supplemented by reference TRBV7-2 and TRBJ2-1, the full variable domain reads GAGVSQSPSNKVTEKGKDVELRCDPISGHTALYWYRQSLGQGLEFLIYFQGNSAPDKSGLPSDRFSAERTGGSVSTLTIQRTQQEDSAVYLCASSGGPPPSYNEQFFGPGTRLTVL.

The rearrangement links TRBV19 to TRBJ1-2, with D unclear. The germline V and J ends were trimmed by 2 bases and 6 bases, with 13 bases remaining between them. The CDR3 runs to 14 residues. Germline-derived CDR1 and CDR2 are LNHDA and SQIVND (reference sequence). The CDR3 reads CASSIPPAANGYTF. CDR3 DNA sequence: TGTGCCAGTAGTATACCCCCGGCAGCCAATGGCTACACCTTC. The full variable domain, rest sourced from reference TRBV19 and TRBJ1-2, is DGGITQSPKYLFRKEGQNVTLSCEQNLNHDAMYWYRQDPGQGLRLIYYSQIVNDFQKGDIAEGYSVSREKKESFPLTVTSAQKNPTAFYLCASSIPPAANGYTFGSGTRLTVV.

The V gene is TRBV7-3, the J gene TRBJ1-2, with D possibly being TRBD1 (6 bases). Germline V CDR1 and CDR2: SGHTA, FQGTGA. The length of the CDR3 is 14 residues. Trimming removed 3 bases at V and 1 base at J, with 9 bases between. CDR3 residues: CASSLDSLNYGYTF. The DNA for the CDR3 is TGTGCCAGCAGCTTGGACAGTCTTAACTATGGCTACACCTTC.

The V gene is TRBV10-1, the J gene TRBJ2-7; TRBD2 agrees at 9 bases. CDR3 size: 15 residues. V shed 3 bases and J 4 bases; nucleotides not matched to a gene: 7. CDR1 is WNHNN, CDR2 SYGVQD, per germline (reference sequence). Written as DNA, the CDR3 is TGCGCCAGCAGTGAAGGTGGTAGCGGGAGTTACGAGCAGTACTTC. Translated, it gives CASSEGGSGSYEQYF.

This clone was counted a few times. The same CDR3 is also encoded by other DNA sequences in this sample. This rearrangement joins TRBV5-1 to TRBJ1-1; D is unresolved. The CDR3 runs to 12 residues. Trimming left V 4 bases short and J 2 bases short, with 6 bases between. The germline CDR1 and CDR2 sequences are SGHRS and YFSETQ. The CDR3 nucleotides are TGCGCCAGCAGCGCGGGAAACACTGAAGCTTTCTTT. This gives the protein CASSAGNTEAFF.

J is TRBJ1-4 and V is TRBV30; the match to TRBD1 covers 9 bases. The CDR3 loop spans 14 amino acids. Germline V lookup: CDR1 GTSNPN, CDR2 SVGIG (reference sequence). Trimming removed 3 bases from V and 8 bases from J; junction bases left unmatched: 7. CDR3 sequence reads: CAWRRRDRVEKLFF. CDR3 coding DNA: TGTGCCTGGAGACGAAGGGACAGGGTAGAAAAACTGTTTTTT.

The chain uses TRBV28 and TRBJ1-6, with 11 nucleotides matching TRBD1. Germline V lookup: CDR1 MDHEN, CDR2 SYDVKM. The trim removed 6 bases at V and 6 bases at J, leaving 4 bases unmatched. The CDR3 sequence is 15 residues long. CDR3 region: CASSRGTGGNSPLHF. The CDR3 DNA follows: TGTGCCAGCAGCCGAGGGACAGGGGGTAATTCACCCCTCCACTTT.

The chain couples TRBV7-2 to TRBJ2-3, with 10 bases matching TRBD2. Germline V gives CDR1 SGHTA, CDR2 FQGNSA. CDR3 length: 16 residues. V trimming: 0 bases; J trimming: 6 bases; junction bases outside the gene matches: 6. The CDR3 region is CASSLAAGGSGDTQYF. The CDR3 DNA sequence: TGTGCCAGCAGCTTAGCAGCGGGAGGGTCGGGCGATACGCAGTATTTT.

The CDR3 reads CAARLAGNQPQHF. For the CDR3, the DNA is TGTGCCGCCCGGCTGGCCGGGAATCAGCCCCAGCATTTT. The V gene is TRBV6-1, the J gene TRBJ1-5; no reliable D call. Per the germline V gene, CDR1 is MNHNS and CDR2 is SASEGT. Between the trimmed V and J ends, which lost 11 bases and 4 bases, there was a span of 15 bases. There are 13 residues in the CDR3.

This rearrangement joins TRBV28 to TRBJ2-5; tentative D call: TRBD2 (5 bases). This CDR3 has 14 amino acids. CDR1 and CDR2 (germline): MDHEN, SYDVKM. Trimming took off 2 bases at V and 4 bases at J, with 11 bases between the two ends. CDR3 sequence (DNA): TGTGCCAGCAGTTTAAATACCGAGGGAGAGACCCAGTACTTC. Translated: CASSLNTEGETQYF. The whole variable domain, filled in from reference TRBV28 and TRBJ2-5, reads DVKVTQSSRYLVKRTGEKVFLECVQDMDHENMFWYRQDPGLGLRLIYFSYDVKMKEKGDIPEGYSVSREKKERFSLILESASTNQTSMYLCASSLNTEGETQYFGPGTRLLVL.

The V and J genes are TRBV2 and TRBJ1-5; the D is unclear. The CDR3 consists of 15 residues. The V gene lost 3 bases and the J gene lost 1 base, with 10 bases spanning the gap. Germline loops: CDR1 SNHLY, CDR2 FYNNEI. CDR3 residues: CASSEGSLSNQPQHF. In nucleotides, the CDR3 is TGTGCCAGCAGTGAGGGGTCTTTGAGCAATCAGCCCCAGCATTTT. The full variable domain, completed using reference TRBV2 and TRBJ1-5, is EPEVTQTPSHQVTQMGQEVILRCVPISNHLYFYWYRQILGQKVEFLVSFYNNEISEKSEIFDDQFSVERPDGSNFTLKIRSTKLEDSAMYFCASSEGSLSNQPQHFGDGTRLSIL.

The chain combines TRBV10-2 with TRBJ1-4; D remains unclear. CDR1 and CDR2 from the germline V gene are WSHSY and SAAADI. This CDR3 region has 14 residues. V was pared by 6 bases and J by 0 bases, with 8 bases between. CDR3 region: CASREPATNEKLFF. The CDR3 DNA reads as TGCGCCAGCAGAGAACCCGCAACTAATGAAAAACTGTTTTTT.

The count of this clone is one. This chain connects TRBV11-3 to TRBJ1-1; D is ambiguous. The CDR3 has 16 amino acids. Deletions cut 0 bases from V and 1 base from J, with 12 bases between. Germline V gives CDR1 SGHNT, CDR2 YENEEA. CDR3 nucleotides: TGTGCCAGCAGCTTAGATATCCCGGCGGGGAACACTGAAGCTTTCTTT. This codes for CASSLDIPAGNTEAFF.

The V gene is TRBV15, the J gene TRBJ1-2; TRBD1 agrees at 11 bases. The CDR3 covers 15 residues. The V gene end was trimmed by 9 bases and the J gene end by 5 bases; junction bases not matched to a gene: 11. Germline lookup yields CDR1 LNHNV and CDR2 YYDKDF (reference sequence). The CDR3 DNA reads TGTGCCACTGGGGACAGGGGGAGACCGGGTTATGGCTACACCTTC. This sequence encodes CATGDRGRPGYGYTF.

The gene calls are TRBV5-1 and TRBJ1-4; 7 bases are shared with TRBD1. The CDR3 sequence is 16 residues long. Germline loops: CDR1 SGHRS, CDR2 YFSETQ. V dropped 2 bases and J dropped 0; count of bases not matched to a gene: 4. CDR3 DNA: TGCGCCAGCAGCTTTGGGGGACAGACAACTAATGAAAAACTGTTTTTT. Its protein is CASSFGGQTTNEKLFF.

This clone was observed a single time. V and J are TRBV11-3 and TRBJ1-1; maybe TRBD1 (5 bases). The CDR3 contains 14 residues. The germline CDR1 and CDR2 sequences are SGHNT and YENEEA. Trimming stripped 0 bases from V and 8 bases from J, with 13 bases between. In nucleotides, the CDR3 is TGTGCCAGCAGCTTAGATGGGACCGCGGGAGAAGCTTTCTTT. It is translated as CASSLDGTAGEAFF.

The V call is TRBV6-6, the J call TRBJ1-1; 8 bases agree with TRBD1. Germline V gene lookup returns CDR1 MNHNY and CDR2 SVGAGI (reference sequence). V trimming: 0 bases; J trimming: 5 bases; junction bases outside the gene matches: 2. The CDR3 length is 14 residues. As DNA, the CDR3 is TGTGCCAGCAGTTACTCGCAGGGGGCGACTGAAGCTTTCTTT. Translation gives CASSYSQGATEAFF.

This chain joins TRBV30 and TRBJ2-7; D is possibly TRBD1 (5 bases). The CDR3 contains 17 residues. Trimming left V 0 bases short and J 7 bases short, with 25 bases between. Germline CDR1 and CDR2: GTSNPN and SVGIG (reference sequence). CDR3 DNA sequence: TGTGCCTGGAGTGTATTACTTTGGGGCACGGAAACGAGGGAGCAGTACTTC. This gives the protein CAWSVLLWGTETREQYF.

The J gene is TRBJ1-1, the V gene TRBV4-3; D is possibly TRBD1 (6 bases). From germline, CDR1 is LGHNA and CDR2 YSLEER. This CDR3 is 15 amino acids long. V lost 0 bases, J lost 9 bases, and 17 bases lay in between. The CDR3 region has the DNA TGCGCCAGCAGCCAAGATCGCAGGGGAGGACGGAAAGCTTTCTTT. This encodes CASSQDRRGGRKAFF.

V gene TRBV7-2 combines with J gene TRBJ1-2; D uncertain. CDR1 SGHTA and CDR2 FQGNSA come from the germline V gene. This CDR3 comprises 16 residues. V was trimmed by 1 base and J by 4 bases, leaving 16 bases between them. CDR3 in DNA: TGTGCCAGCAGCTTAGAAGCGGTAACCTCCGGCTATGGCTACACCTTC. This codes for CASSLEAVTSGYGYTF.

This clone came up once. J is TRBJ1-2 and V is TRBV28; a possible D gene is TRBD1 (5 bases). This CDR3 comprises 14 residues. V lost 5 bases and J 4 bases, leaving 14 bases between the germline ends. CDR1 is MDHEN and CDR2 is SYDVKM in the germline V gene. DNA of the CDR3: TGTGCCAGCAGTCCTCAGGGACTGGGCTATGGCTACACCTTC. Translating gives CASSPQGLGYGYTF.

The rearrangement uses TRBV5-1 and TRBJ2-7; D might be TRBD2 (6 bases). The CDR3 covers 14 residues. Per the germline V gene, CDR1 is SGHRS and CDR2 is YFSETQ. Trimming pared 3 bases from V and 6 bases from J, leaving 16 bases between. The CDR3 DNA follows: TGCGCCAGCAGCTCTATCGGGAGTGGGGGCGAGCAGTACTTC. It translates to CASSSIGSGGEQYF.

The genes are TRBV29-1 and TRBJ2-1; 9 nucleotides line up with TRBD1. This CDR3 has 14 residues. V gave up 4 bases and J gave up 9 bases; unmatched junction bases: 10. The germline V gene has CDR1 SQVTM and CDR2 ANQGSEA. This chain's CDR3 is CSVGWGQGSSEQFF. The CDR3 DNA is TGCAGCGTTGGTTGGGGACAGGGTAGTAGTGAGCAGTTCTTC.

Concerning this clone: The sample has other DNA sequences that encode this CDR3 too. The chain is built from TRBV11-2 and TRBJ2-5; 7 nucleotides agree with TRBD2. The CDR3 totals 14 residues. Germline V gives CDR1 SGHAT, CDR2 FQNNGV. The V segment lost 1 base and the J segment 5 bases; nucleotides outside the gene matches: 4. The DNA for the CDR3 is TGTGCCAGCAGCTTAGCGGGAGGCAGGGAGACCCAGTACTTC. As protein: CASSLAGGRETQYF.

V and J are TRBV19 and TRBJ1-4, with TRBD1 matching over 7 bases. From germline, CDR1 is LNHDA and CDR2 SQIVND (reference sequence). The CDR3 has 15 residues. V was pared by 11 bases and J by 3 bases, with 12 bases of the junction left unmatched. The CDR3 sequence is CACRDSLLANEKLFF. In nucleotides, the CDR3 is TGTGCCTGCCGGGACAGCCTTTTGGCTAATGAAAAACTGTTTTTT.

V and J are TRBV10-3 and TRBJ2-3; 16 nucleotides match TRBD2. From germline, CDR1 is ENHRY and CDR2 SYGVKD. After removal of 3 bases from V and 0 bases from J, the junction contained 6 bases not matched to a gene. This CDR3 contains 19 residues. CDR3 sequence reads: CAISDPLGLAGGSTDTQYF. CDR3 DNA: TGTGCCATCAGTGACCCTCTGGGACTAGCGGGAGGGAGCACAGATACGCAGTATTTT.

The rearrangement uses TRBV7-9 and TRBJ2-5; 9 bases are a match to TRBD2. Trimming removed 4 bases from V and 5 bases from J; junction bases left unmatched: 5. The CDR3 totals 14 residues. Germline V CDR1 and CDR2: SEHNR, FQNEAQ (reference sequence). The chain's CDR3 is CASSSIAGVETQYF. For the CDR3, the DNA is TGTGCCAGCAGCTCGATAGCGGGAGTGGAGACCCAGTACTTC.

This clone appeared a single time. The CDR3: CASSEGQGRTSEQYF. Here the CDR3 DNA reads TGTGCCAGCAGTGAAGGGCAGGGAAGAACGTCGGAGCAGTACTTC. The chain employs TRBV25-1 and TRBJ2-7; weak D call: TRBD1 (5 bases). The CDR3 covers 15 residues. Germline CDR1 and CDR2: MGHDK and SYGVNS. V was clipped by 2 bases and J by 7 bases, with 18 bases between them.

The J gene is TRBJ1-2, the V gene TRBV19; D unresolved. The CDR3 is 16 amino acids. Germline CDR1 and CDR2: LNHDA and SQIVND (reference sequence). V lost 3 bases and J 12 bases, leaving 26 bases between the germline ends. CDR3 residues: CASSMSPGLEGAPDTF. Written as DNA, the CDR3 is TGTGCCAGTAGTATGTCCCCAGGTCTGGAGGGAGCTCCGGACACCTTC.